This T cell receptor beta chain was profiled in a study of blood T cell repertoires in COVID-19. In the study overall: Sites across the United States, Italy and Spain contributed samples from acute and convalescent COVID-19. PBMCs, B-cell-depleted T cells, or T cells provided the cDNA or gDNA that made up the material.

V was clipped by 6 bases and J by 5 bases, with 10 bases between them. The CDR3 has 12 residues. Germline lookup yields CDR1 MNHEY and CDR2 SMNVEV (reference sequence). The study recruited people aged about 18 to 90 years across approximately 23 US areas. Authors' processing steps: Estimation of nucleated cell counts relied on the amplification of reference gene primers. Sequencing was performed with immunoSEQ multiplex PCR; in TCRdb, only in-frame clones are kept and a portion is missing. V and J calls plus clone size are reproduced from that table; the DNA served to infer D and trimming. Among 200,000 or so clones listed, around 88% were seen once.

This sequence was found in a middle-aged woman with acute COVID-19. V usage is TRBV27 and J usage is TRBJ1-1; a possible D gene is TRBD1 (6 bases). Sequenced sample: PBMCs or T cells enriched from blood (not recorded which). Here the CDR3 DNA reads TGTGCCAGCAGAAAACAGGGAACTGAAGCTTTCTTT. It yields the protein CASRKQGTEAFF.